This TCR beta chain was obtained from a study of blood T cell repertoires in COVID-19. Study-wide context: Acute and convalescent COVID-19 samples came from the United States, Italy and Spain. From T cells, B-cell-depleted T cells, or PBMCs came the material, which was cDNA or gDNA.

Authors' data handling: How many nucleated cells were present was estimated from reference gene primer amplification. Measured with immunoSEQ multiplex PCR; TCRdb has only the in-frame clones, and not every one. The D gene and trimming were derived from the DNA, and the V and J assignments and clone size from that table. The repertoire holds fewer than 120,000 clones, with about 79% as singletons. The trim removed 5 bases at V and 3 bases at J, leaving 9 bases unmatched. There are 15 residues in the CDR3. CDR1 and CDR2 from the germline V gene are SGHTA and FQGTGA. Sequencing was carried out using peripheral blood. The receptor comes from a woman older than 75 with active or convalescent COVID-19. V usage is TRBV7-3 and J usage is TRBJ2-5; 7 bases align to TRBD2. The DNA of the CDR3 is TGTGCCAGCAGCAACCCCCTCGCGGGAGAAGAGACCCAGTACTTC. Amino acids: CASSNPLAGEETQYF. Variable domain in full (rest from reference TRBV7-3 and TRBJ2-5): GAGVSQTPSNKVTEKGKYVELRCDPISGHTALYWYRQSLGQGPEFLIYFQGTGAADDSGLPNDRFFAVRPEGSVSTLKIQRTERGDSAVYLCASSNPLAGEETQYFGPGTRLLVL.